These T cell receptor beta chains were read from a single sample in a study of T cell responses to AZD1222 COVID-19 vaccine. Using immunoSEQ multiplex PCR, the repertoire was profiled, and TCRdb retains in-frame clones only, with some absent. The repertoire consists of 40,000 to 65,000 clones, with less than 85% occurring once and the leading ten covering roughly a quarter. The source was peripheral blood, collected on day 0 of AZD1222 vaccination. The receptors were gathered from an adult in good health. The CDR3 runs from the conserved cysteine through the conserved F or W. Fields, in order: V gene, clone size, J gene, D gene, CDR3 protein, CDR3 DNA. A D gene is named only where the DNA matches it firmly. Part of the rows lack a size; the others show once, few, many or a class for expanded clones.

>TRBV15|.|TRBJ2-7|TRBD2
CATSRRLRLKAASGKPYEQYF
TGTGCCACCAGCAGACGCCTCCGGCTAAAAGCGGCTAGCGGGAAACCCTACGAGCAGTACTTC
>TRBV27|.|TRBJ2-7|TRBD2
CASSQRLAGSPYEQYF
TGTGCCAGCAGTCAACGACTAGCGGGGTCTCCCTACGAGCAGTACTTC
>TRBV19|.|TRBJ2-3|TRBD2
CASSIGTSGRYTDTQYF
TGTGCCAGTAGTATCGGGACTAGCGGGCGGTACACAGATACGCAGTATTTT
>TRBV10-3|.|TRBJ2-7|TRBD2
CAISDLAGVGYEQYF
TGTGCCATCAGTGATCTAGCGGGAGTCGGCTACGAGCAGTACTTC
>TRBV13|.|TRBJ2-5|.
CASSLGSRLETQYF
TGTGCCAGCAGCTTAGGGTCCAGGCTAGAGACCCAGTACTTC
>TRBV4-2|once|TRBJ2-3|TRBD2
CASRPGLATDTQYF
TGTGCCAGCAGGCCGGGACTAGCAACAGATACGCAGTATTTT
>TRBV11-2|.|TRBJ2-1|.
CASTSYRDNNEQFF
TGTGCCAGCACCAGCTACCGGGACAACAATGAGCAGTTCTTC
>TRBV2|few|TRBJ2-7|TRBD2
CASRRTSGVYEQYF
TGTGCCAGCAGAAGGACTAGCGGGGTCTACGAGCAGTACTTC
>TRBV23-1|.|TRBJ1-1|.
CASWRALNTEAFF
TGCGCCAGCTGGCGGGCTTTGAACACTGAAGCTTTCTTT
>TRBV30|.|TRBJ1-2|TRBD1
CAWSPPGGAWGYTF
TGTGCCTGGAGTCCCCCAGGGGGGGCGTGGGGCTACACCTTC
>TRBV5-1|.|TRBJ1-2|.
CASSSDILYGYTF
TGCGCCAGCAGCTCGGACATTCTCTATGGCTACACCTTC
>TRBV10-3|once|TRBJ1-1|TRBD1
CAIRGDRGSTEAFF
TGTGCCATCAGGGGGGACAGGGGGAGCACTGAAGCTTTCTTT
>TRBV11-2|once|TRBJ2-3|.
CASSLRQYTDTQYF
TGTGCCAGCAGCTTGCGGCAGTACACAGATACGCAGTATTTT
>TRBV7-2|.|TRBJ2-2|.
CASSLYVAGELFF
TGTGCCAGCAGCTTGTACGTAGCCGGGGAGCTGTTTTTT
>TRBV11-3|.|TRBJ2-7|TRBD1
CASSLTTMTGGNGEQYF
TGTGCCAGCAGCTTGACTACTATGACAGGGGGCAACGGCGAGCAGTACTTC
>TRBV7-2|.|TRBJ1-6|.
CASSLVGFNSPLHF
TGTGCCAGCAGCTTAGTCGGATTTAATTCACCCCTCCACTTT
>TRBV3-1/TRBV3-2|.|TRBJ2-7|.
CASSPLICEAVYEQYF
TGTGCCAGCAGCCCTCTTATCTGCGAGGCAGTCTACGAGCAGTACTTC
>TRBV5-4|few|TRBJ2-1|.
CASSLKGTYNEQFF
TGTGCCAGCAGCTTGAAGGGGACCTACAATGAGCAGTTCTTC
>TRBV11-2|.|TRBJ2-2|.
CASSLGSWDPNTGELFF
TGTGCCAGCAGCTTGGGTAGCTGGGATCCGAACACCGGGGAGCTGTTTTTT
>TRBV19|.|TRBJ1-2|TRBD1
CASSIFYGTGREAANYGYTF
TGTGCCAGTAGTATCTTTTACGGGACAGGGAGGGAAGCAGCTAACTATGGCTACACCTTC